The source of this T cell receptor beta chain is a study of CD8+ T cells in alopecia areata. Study as a whole: Twice a day, 5 to 10 mg of oral tofacitinib was administered to treated patients. The authors scored treated patients' severity by affected scalp percentage.

The treatment was: oral pan-JAK inhibitor, 5-10 mg twice daily. The CDR3 sequence is 11 residues long. Germline CDR1 reads GTSNPN; CDR2 reads SVGIG (reference sequence). Extracted RNA was reverse transcribed into cDNA, the sequencing template. Measured with immunoSEQ multiplex PCR; TCRdb has only the in-frame clones, and not every one. Here the sample spans 150,000 to 200,000 clones, roughly 65% being singletons. This clone came up a few times. This specimen was CD4+ T cells sorted from blood, taken at week 4, from a patient treated with tofacitinib. The TCR originated in a human donor with alopecia areata. The J gene is TRBJ1-2, the V gene TRBV30; D is uncertain. CDR3 residues: CAISYIYGYTF. For the CDR3, the DNA is TGTGCGATCTCCTATATCTATGGCTACACCTTC.